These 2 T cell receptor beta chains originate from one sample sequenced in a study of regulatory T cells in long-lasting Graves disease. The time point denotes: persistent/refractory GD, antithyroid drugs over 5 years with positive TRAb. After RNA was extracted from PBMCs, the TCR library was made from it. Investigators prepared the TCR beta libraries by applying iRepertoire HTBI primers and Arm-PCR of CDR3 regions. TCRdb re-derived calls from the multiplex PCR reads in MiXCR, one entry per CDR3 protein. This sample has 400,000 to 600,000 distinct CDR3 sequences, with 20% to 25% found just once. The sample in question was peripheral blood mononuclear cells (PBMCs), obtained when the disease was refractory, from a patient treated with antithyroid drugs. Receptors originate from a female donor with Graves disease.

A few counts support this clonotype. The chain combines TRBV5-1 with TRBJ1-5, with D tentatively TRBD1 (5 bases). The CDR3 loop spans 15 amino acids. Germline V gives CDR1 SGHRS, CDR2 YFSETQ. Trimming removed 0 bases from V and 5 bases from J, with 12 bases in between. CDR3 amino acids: CASSLGDRFDQPQHF. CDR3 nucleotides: TGCGCCAGCAGCTTGGGAGACAGATTTGATCAGCCCCAGCATTTT.

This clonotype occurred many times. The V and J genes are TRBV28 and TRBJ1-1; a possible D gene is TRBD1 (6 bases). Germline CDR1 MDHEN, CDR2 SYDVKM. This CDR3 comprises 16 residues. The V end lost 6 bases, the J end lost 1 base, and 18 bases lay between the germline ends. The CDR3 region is CASRRTVLRGNTEAFF. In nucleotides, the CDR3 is TGTGCCAGCAGGAGGACAGTCCTGAGGGGGAACACTGAAGCTTTCTTT.